These 15 T cell receptor beta chains came from one sample sequenced in a study of blood T cell repertoires in COVID-19. The table came from immunoSEQ multiplex PCR; TCRdb's copy has only in-frame clones and leaves some out. This sample yields about 180,000 clones, of which about 91% are seen a single time; 4% belongs to the top ten. Sequenced sample: peripheral blood. The origin of the receptors is a woman younger than 45 with acute or convalescent COVID-19.

This clone was counted between two and nine times. This chain joins TRBV5-8 and TRBJ1-6; D may be TRBD1 (6 bases). CDR1 and CDR2 from the germline V gene are SGHTS and YDEGEE. V was pared by 1 base and J by 9 bases, with 14 bases between. This CDR3 contains 15 residues. The chain's CDR3 is CASSLFSGVGSPLHF. The CDR3 DNA is TGTGCCAGCAGCTTGTTTTCAGGGGTTGGTTCACCCCTCCACTTT. Full variable domain (rest looked up from reference TRBV5-8 and TRBJ1-6): EAGVTQSPTHLIKTRGQQATLRCSPISGHTSVYWYQQALGLGLQFLLWYDEGEERNRGNFPPRFSGRQFPNYSSELNVNALELEDSALYLCASSLFSGVGSPLHFGNGTRLTVT.

Concerning this clone itself: This CDR3 is also generated by other DNA sequences in the sample. The chain has TRBV2 and TRBJ2-5; 10 positions agree with TRBD2. Germline CDR1 is SNHLY and CDR2 is FYNNEI. This CDR3 has 14 residues. V lost 5 bases, J lost 2 bases, and 2 bases stayed unmatched. CDR3 sequence: CASSRTSGQETQYF. Written as DNA, the CDR3 is TGTGCCAGCAGTCGGACTAGCGGTCAAGAGACCCAGTACTTC.

This clone was counted between two and nine times. The V and J genes are TRBV23-1 and TRBJ1-2; TRBD1 might be the D (5 bases). TRBV23-1 qualifies as an ORF whose function is uncertain. Trimming shortened V by 11 bases and J by 3 bases, and 16 bases separated the two germline ends. This CDR3 has 13 amino acids. The CDR3 coding sequence is TGCGCCGGCCAACAACAGGAACACTATGGCTACACCTTC. It is translated as CAGQQQEHYGYTF.

This clone has only a few counts. The chain couples TRBV28 to TRBJ1-4, with D unclear. CDR1 is MDHEN and CDR2 is SYDVKM in the germline V gene. This CDR3 contains 15 residues. V was trimmed by 3 bases and J by 8 bases, leaving 16 bases between them. The CDR3 spells CASSFYSGEGEKLFF. CDR3 in DNA: TGTGCCAGCAGTTTCTACAGCGGGGAAGGGGAAAAACTGTTTTTT. Full variable domain (missing parts from reference TRBV28 and TRBJ1-4): DVKVTQSSRYLVKRTGEKVFLECVQDMDHENMFWYRQDPGLGLRLIYFSYDVKMKEKGDIPEGYSVSREKKERFSLILESASTNQTSMYLCASSFYSGEGEKLFFGSGTQLSVL.

A single count supports this clone. The chain couples TRBV24-1 to TRBJ2-2; D is perhaps TRBD2 (5 bases). The germline gives CDR1 KGHDR, CDR2 SFDVKD. Trimming cost V 6 bases and J 1 base, with 8 bases left between them. The CDR3 runs to 14 residues. The CDR3 nucleotides read TGTGCCACCAGTAAAGGAGGGAACACCGGGGAGCTGTTTTTT. It translates to CATSKGGNTGELFF.

The chain recombines TRBV19 with TRBJ2-7, with 11 bases fitting TRBD2. The germline CDR1 and CDR2 sequences are LNHDA and SQIVND (reference sequence). J was trimmed by 4 bases and V by 6 bases; bases with no gene match: 5. CDR3 length equals 14 residues. The CDR3: CASSRTSGLYEQYF. DNA for the CDR3: TGTGCCAGTAGCCGGACTAGCGGGTTGTACGAGCAGTACTTC.

This clone is a singleton in its sample. The genes are TRBV7-8 and TRBJ2-7; D ambiguous. The length of the CDR3 is 11 residues. The V gene's germline CDR1 is SGHVS and CDR2 FQNEAQ. V was trimmed by 4 bases and J by 6 bases, leaving 7 bases between them. As DNA, the CDR3 is TGTGCCAGCAGCTCCCTCTCCGAGCAGTACTTC. Amino acids: CASSSLSEQYF.

The V gene is TRBV2, the J gene TRBJ2-1; tentative D call: TRBD2 (6 bases). V dropped 6 bases and J dropped 4 bases, with 13 bases sitting between them. CDR3 length: 14 residues. The germline gives CDR1 SNHLY, CDR2 FYNNEI. CDR3 residues: CASSRDSVYNEQFF. The CDR3 DNA reads TGTGCCAGCAGCCGGGACTCAGTTTACAATGAGCAGTTCTTC.

This chain joins TRBV3-1 (or the pseudogene TRBV3-2) and TRBJ2-1; D is perhaps TRBD2 (5 bases). The V end was cut by 1 base, the J end by 9 bases, with 13 bases between. The CDR3 covers 14 residues. CDR1 is LGHDT and CDR2 is YNNKEL in the germline V gene (reference sequence). The CDR3 DNA reads as TGTGCCAGCAGCCAAGTATCCAGCGCGGGTGAGCAGTTCTTC. Protein: CASSQVSSAGEQFF.

The chain couples TRBV4-1 to TRBJ1-2; D is possibly TRBD1 (5 bases). The germline V and J ends were trimmed by 0 bases and 7 bases, with 9 bases remaining between them. This CDR3 is built from 13 residues. Germline CDR1 MGHRA, CDR2 YSYEKL. DNA of the CDR3: TGCGCCAGCAGCCAAGATGGGGGGTCTGGCTACACCTTC. This translates into CASSQDGGSGYTF.

V and J are TRBV11-2 and TRBJ2-1; 15 nucleotides agree with TRBD2. This CDR3 comprises 16 residues. CDR1 and CDR2 (germline): SGHAT, FQNNGV. Germline trimming cut 5 bases from V and 6 bases from J; bases unmatched to any gene: 5. The CDR3 here is CASSGGGLAGGNEQFF. CDR3 DNA: TGTGCCAGCAGCGGGGGGGGACTAGCGGGAGGCAATGAGCAGTTCTTC.

The gene calls are TRBV5-4 and TRBJ1-1; TRBD1 agrees at 7 bases. CDR1 is SGHNT, CDR2 YYREEE, per germline (reference sequence). The CDR3 runs 15 residues. V lost 4 bases, J lost 3 bases, and 9 bases stayed unmatched. CDR3 sequence (DNA): TGTGCCAGCAGCCACGAGGGACAGAGGCACACTGAAGCTTTCTTT. Encoded protein: CASSHEGQRHTEAFF.

The rearrangement links TRBV2 to TRBJ1-2; 9 bases agree with TRBD1. From germline, CDR1 is SNHLY and CDR2 FYNNEI. The length of the CDR3 is 13 residues. V lost 9 bases to trimming and J lost 7 bases; unmatched junction nucleotides: 9. As DNA, the CDR3 is TGTGCCAGTTCTTTACAGGGGGCAATTGGCTACACCTTC. Amino acid sequence: CASSLQGAIGYTF.

This chain uses TRBV18 with TRBJ2-2; possible D gene TRBD2, 5 bases. The CDR3 contains 17 residues. The V gene's germline CDR1 is KGHSH and CDR2 LQKENI. The V and J ends lost 6 bases and 0 bases respectively, with 17 bases between them. The CDR3 reads CASSQSVTTSNTGELFF. CDR3 nucleotide sequence: TGTGCCAGCTCCCAGAGCGTGACTACCTCGAACACCGGGGAGCTGTTTTTT. The full variable domain, in which reference TRBV18 and TRBJ2-2 provide the parts outside the CDR3, is NAGVMQNPRHLVRRRGQEARLRCSPMKGHSHVYWYRQLPEEGLKFMVYLQKENIIDESGMPKERFSAEFPKEGPSILRIQQVVRGDSAAYFCASSQSVTTSNTGELFFGEGSRLTVL.

This chain links TRBV28 with TRBJ2-6; the D gene is possibly TRBD1 (6 bases). The CDR3 totals 16 residues. Looked up from germline, CDR1 is MDHEN and CDR2 is SYDVKM. The ends were cut back, 8 bases at V and 2 bases at J, with 16 bases in the middle. The CDR3 is CASVTGTRAGANVLTF. CDR3 nucleotides: TGTGCCAGCGTAACAGGGACGAGGGCTGGGGCCAACGTCCTGACTTTC.